Sequencing of this T cell receptor beta chain was carried out in a study of CD8 T cells in cerebrospinal fluid in Alzheimer's disease. Turning to the study itself: Plate-based nested PCR sequencing and droplet-based sequencing measured CSF T cell clonal expansion.

TCRdb reanalyzed the 10x single-cell sequencing reads and collapses them to one entry per CDR3 protein, without DNA. Its clone listing holds some 1,700 distinct CDR3 sequences. CDR3 length: 14 residues. In germline, CDR1 is SGHVS, CDR2 FNYEAQ. The sequencing sample was made of cerebrospinal fluid. The TCR originated in a human donor in good health. The chain is built from TRBV7-6 and TRBJ2-7; TCRdb lists TRBD2, though no DNA is available to test this call. This CDR3 is CASSQLVSSYEQYF.